Below are 17 T cell receptor beta chains sequenced from a single sample in a study of identical twins. MiXCR, run by TCRdb on the 5' RACE reads, gives a single entry per CDR3 protein. Seen here are about 520,000 distinct CDR3 sequences, under 25% observed once, and the top ten hold about 0.91%. These data are also associated with another study on T cells expressing NK-cell markers.

Material: CD4+ T cells sorted from blood. These receptor sequences come from a woman aged 18-29 years in good health.

This clonotype appeared a few times. The CDR3 is CASSLYTSGQETQYF. The CDR3 DNA reads as TGTGCCAGCAGCTTGTATACTAGCGGCCAAGAGACCCAGTACTTC. V usage is TRBV5-6 and J usage is TRBJ2-5; 8 bases match TRBD2. The ends lost 1 base at V and 1 base at J; junction bases unmatched: 3. Looked up from germline, CDR1 is SGHDT and CDR2 is YYEEEE. The CDR3 totals 15 residues.

This sequence joins TRBV6-2 or TRBV6-3 and TRBJ2-7; D not certain. This CDR3 has 14 residues. Trimming removed 0 bases at V and 4 bases at J, with 10 bases between. Germline V gene data show CDR1 as MNHEY and CDR2 as SVGEGT. CDR3 sequence reads: CASSYSNSGYEQYF. In DNA form, the CDR3 reads TGTGCCAGCAGTTACTCGAACTCCGGGTACGAGCAGTACTTC.

In regard to this clonotype: At one boundary the junction diverges from the germline segment, which might be a read error. The rearrangement uses TRBV12-3 or TRBV12-4 and TRBJ2-1; D may be TRBD1 or TRBD2 (5 bases each). The CDR3 is 13 residues long. CDR3 region: CTSSFWGSNEQFF. CDR3 nucleotide sequence: TGTACCAGCAGTTTCTGGGGGAGCAATGAGCAGTTCTTC.

The gene calls are TRBV6-5 and TRBJ1-1; D perhaps matches TRBD1 (5 bases). The CDR3 consists of 14 residues. CDR1 is MNHEY and CDR2 is SVGAGI in the germline V gene. Trimming cost V 0 bases and J 10 bases, with 15 bases left between them. Here the CDR3 DNA reads TGTGCCAGCAGTTACTCTACAGGTCGATTGGGAGCTTTCTTT. Its protein is CASSYSTGRLGAFF.

This clonotype has only a few counts. CDR3 amino acids: CASSLYSGRLDEQFF. In DNA form, the CDR3 reads TGCGCCAGCAGCCTATATAGCGGGAGGCTCGATGAGCAGTTCTTC. The chain has TRBV4-3 and TRBJ2-1, with 10 positions matching TRBD2. CDR1 and CDR2 (germline): LGHNA, YSLEER. With V trimmed by 4 bases and J by 8 bases, 8 bases remained unmatched. The CDR3 runs to 15 residues.

V usage is TRBV12-3 or TRBV12-4 and J usage is TRBJ2-1, with D tentatively TRBD1 or TRBD2 (5 bases each). Trimming removed 1 base at V and 9 bases at J, with 16 bases between. The CDR3 consists of 15 residues. This chain's CDR3 is CASSLGGRGRAEQFF. CDR3 nucleotides: TGTGCCAGCAGTTTAGGGGGGAGAGGGCGGGCTGAGCAGTTCTTC.

The gene calls are TRBV5-1 and TRBJ1-5, with D tentatively TRBD1 (5 bases). Trimming removed 5 bases from V and 7 bases from J, with 16 bases in between. CDR3 length: 14 amino acids. The germline V gene has CDR1 SGHRS and CDR2 YFSETQ. The CDR3 nucleotides are TGCGCCAGCAGTTGGGCAAGGGGTTGGCAGCCCCAGCATTTT. The encoded protein is CASSWARGWQPQHF.

In this sample, this clonotype turned up a few times. This rearrangement joins TRBV12-3 or TRBV12-4 to TRBJ1-2, with TRBD1 as a possible D gene (5 bases). V was clipped by 4 bases and J by 6 bases, with 6 bases between them. This CDR3 has 11 amino acids. This chain's CDR3 is CASSWGDGYTF. The CDR3, as DNA: TGTGCCAGCAGTTGGGGCGATGGCTACACCTTC.

V usage is TRBV15 and J usage is TRBJ1-1; D is possibly TRBD1 (6 bases). Between the trimmed V and J ends, which lost 2 bases and 8 bases, there was a span of 15 bases. The CDR3 sequence is 14 residues long. The germline V gene encodes CDR1 LNHNV and CDR2 YYDKDF (reference sequence). The CDR3 DNA reads TGTGCCACCAGCAGACTACAGGGCTTTGAGGAAGCTTTCTTT. It yields the protein CATSRLQGFEEAFF.

This clonotype was seen at least ten times. J is TRBJ2-5 and V is TRBV29-1; a weak D match, TRBD2 (5 bases). The V end lost 2 bases, the J end lost 4 bases, and 14 bases lay between the germline ends. CDR1 is SQVTM and CDR2 is ANQGSEA in the germline V gene. CDR3 length: 14 amino acids. Here the CDR3 reads CSVEPSYEGETQYF. CDR3 coding DNA: TGCAGCGTTGAACCTAGCTACGAGGGAGAGACCCAGTACTTC.

The J gene is TRBJ2-7, the V gene TRBV3-1; D may be TRBD1 or TRBD2 (5 bases each). CDR1 is LGHDT and CDR2 is YNNKEL in the germline V gene (reference sequence). The CDR3 is made up of 17 amino acids. Trimming pared 0 bases from V and 2 bases from J, leaving 17 bases between. CDR3 in amino acids: CASSQDDGASGTYEQYF. CDR3 DNA sequence: TGTGCCAGCAGCCAAGATGACGGGGCGTCGGGCACCTACGAGCAGTACTTC.

The rearrangement uses TRBV7-2 and TRBJ1-1; D gene unclear. The CDR3 loop spans 15 amino acids. Germline V gene data show CDR1 as SGHTA and CDR2 as FQGNSA. The V and J ends lost 5 bases and 4 bases respectively, with 17 bases between them. This CDR3 is CASSRTFKGFTEAFF. In DNA form, the CDR3 reads TGTGCCAGCAGCCGCACCTTTAAAGGGTTCACTGAAGCTTTCTTT.

This clonotype came up a few times. CDR3 residues: CASSYSIGYQPQHF. CDR3 sequence (DNA): TGTGCCAGCAGTTACTCGATAGGATATCAGCCCCAGCATTTT. The chain recombines TRBV6-5 with TRBJ1-5, with D uncertain. CDR3 length: 14 residues. Germline CDR1 is MNHEY and CDR2 is SVGAGI. V shed 0 bases and J shed 5 bases, with 8 bases lying between them.

This clonotype was seen only once. The chain couples TRBV11-2 to TRBJ1-1, with a possible D match to TRBD1 (6 bases). This CDR3 is built from 17 residues. CDR1 SGHAT and CDR2 FQNNGV come from the germline V gene. V lost 4 bases and J lost 0, with 18 bases in between. The CDR3 loop reads CASSSSLTGQMNTEAFF. CDR3 nucleotides: TGTGCCAGCAGCTCCTCACTGACAGGACAGATGAACACTGAAGCTTTCTTT.

This clonotype was picked up a small number of times. The V gene is TRBV5-1, the J gene TRBJ2-5, with 9 nucleotides matching TRBD2. The ends lost 7 bases at V and 5 bases at J; junction bases unmatched: 9. Germline-derived CDR1 and CDR2 are SGHRS and YFSETQ. This CDR3 has 14 residues. In DNA form, the CDR3 reads TGCGCCAGCTATAGCGGGGGAAGTGAGGAGACCCAGTACTTC. Residues: CASYSGGSEETQYF.

J is TRBJ2-1 and V is TRBV9; 7 nucleotides match TRBD1. Trimming cost V 5 bases and J 8 bases; bases outside gene matches: 13. This CDR3 has 15 amino acids. Germline assignment: CDR1 SGDLS and CDR2 YYNGEE. CDR3 residues: CASSEGQTLVDEQFF. The CDR3 nucleotides read TGTGCCAGCAGTGAGGGACAGACTCTGGTCGATGAGCAGTTCTTC.

The chain has TRBV6-5 and TRBJ2-3, with TRBD2 identical over 10 bases. V lost 0 bases to trimming and J lost 0 bases; unmatched junction nucleotides: 9. Germline V gives CDR1 MNHEY, CDR2 SVGAGI. The CDR3 is 19 residues long. CDR3 sequence reads: CASSYSPNLAGASTDTQYF. CDR3 bases: TGTGCCAGCAGTTACTCCCCAAATCTAGCGGGGGCTAGCACAGATACGCAGTATTTT.